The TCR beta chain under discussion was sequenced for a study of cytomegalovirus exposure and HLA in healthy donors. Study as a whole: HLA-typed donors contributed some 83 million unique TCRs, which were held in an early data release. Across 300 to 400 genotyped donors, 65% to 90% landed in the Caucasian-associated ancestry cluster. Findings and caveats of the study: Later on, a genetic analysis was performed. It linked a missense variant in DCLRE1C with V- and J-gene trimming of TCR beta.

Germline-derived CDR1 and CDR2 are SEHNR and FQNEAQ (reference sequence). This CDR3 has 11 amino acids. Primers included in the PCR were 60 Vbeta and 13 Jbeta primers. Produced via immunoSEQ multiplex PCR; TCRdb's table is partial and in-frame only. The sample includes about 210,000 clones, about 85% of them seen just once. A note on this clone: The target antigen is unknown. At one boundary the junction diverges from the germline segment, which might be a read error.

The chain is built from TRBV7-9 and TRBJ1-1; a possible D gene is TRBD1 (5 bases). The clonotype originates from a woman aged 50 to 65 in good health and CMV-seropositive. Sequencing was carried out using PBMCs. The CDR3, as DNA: TGTGCCAGCAGCAAGGACACAGAAGCTTTCTTT. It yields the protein CASSKDTEAFF.